This TCR beta chain was found in a study of identical twins. Overall study findings and caveats: Out-of-frame alpha sequences shared by twins were enriched for low generation probability.

This clonotype was observed a handful of times. What it recognizes is unknown. TCRdb ran MiXCR on the 5' RACE reads and lists one entry per CDR3 protein. Seen here are about 340,000 distinct CDR3 sequences, approximately 13% observed once, and the top ten hold around 7.2%. Trimming pared 7 bases from V and 4 bases from J, leaving 17 bases between. Germline V CDR1 and CDR2: SEHNR, FQNEAQ (reference sequence). The CDR3 totals 15 residues. This same sample was also part of a study on yellow fever vaccine responses in identical twins.

The receptor was isolated from a woman between 18 and 29 years old in good health. Input material: CD8+ T cells sorted from blood. The rearrangement joins TRBV7-9 to TRBJ2-1; a possible D gene is TRBD2 (8 bases). CDR3 bases: TGTGCCAGCAAACAGGGGAGCGGGAGATACAATGAGCAGTTCTTC. It translates to CASKQGSGRYNEQFF.